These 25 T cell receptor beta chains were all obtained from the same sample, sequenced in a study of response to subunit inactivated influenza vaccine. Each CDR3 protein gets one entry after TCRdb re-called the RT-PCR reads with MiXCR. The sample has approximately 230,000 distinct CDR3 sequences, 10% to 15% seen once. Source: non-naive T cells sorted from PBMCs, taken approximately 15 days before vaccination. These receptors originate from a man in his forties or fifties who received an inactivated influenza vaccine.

The CDR3 reads CATSERLAGGPGELFF. In DNA, the CDR3 is TGTGCCACTTCGGAACGACTAGCGGGAGGGCCAGGGGAGCTGTTTTTT. V gene TRBV6-8 combines with J gene TRBJ2-2; 14 bases agree with TRBD2. The V gene's germline CDR1 is MNHGY and CDR2 SAAAGT. Trimming at V came to 10 bases and at J to 8 bases, leaving 12 bases not matched to a gene. The CDR3 contains 16 residues.

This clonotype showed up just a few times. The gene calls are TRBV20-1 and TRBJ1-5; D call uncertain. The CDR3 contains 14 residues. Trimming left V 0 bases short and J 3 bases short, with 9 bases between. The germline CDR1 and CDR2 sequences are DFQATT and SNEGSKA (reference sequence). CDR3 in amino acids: CSARDRDFNQPQHF. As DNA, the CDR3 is TGCAGTGCTAGAGATCGAGATTTCAATCAGCCCCAGCATTTT.

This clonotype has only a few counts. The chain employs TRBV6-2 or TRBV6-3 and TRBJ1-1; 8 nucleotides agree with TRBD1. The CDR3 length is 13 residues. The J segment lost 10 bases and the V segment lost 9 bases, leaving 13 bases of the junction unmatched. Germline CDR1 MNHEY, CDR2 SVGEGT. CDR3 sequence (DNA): TGTGCCAGTGATGCAGGCTCACAGGGGGGAGCTTTCTTT. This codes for CASDAGSQGGAFF.

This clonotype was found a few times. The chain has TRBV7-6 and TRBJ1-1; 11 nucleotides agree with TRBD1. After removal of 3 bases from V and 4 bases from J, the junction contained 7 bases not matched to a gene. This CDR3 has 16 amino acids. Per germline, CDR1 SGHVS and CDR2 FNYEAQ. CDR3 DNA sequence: TGTGCCAGCAGCTTGGGACAGGGGGTGGACGGCACTGAAGCTTTCTTT. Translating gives CASSLGQGVDGTEAFF.

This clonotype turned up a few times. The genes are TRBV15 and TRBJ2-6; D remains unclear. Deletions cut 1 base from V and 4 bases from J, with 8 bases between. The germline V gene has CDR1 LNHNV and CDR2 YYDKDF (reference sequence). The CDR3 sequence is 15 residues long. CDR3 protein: CATSRGNTGANVLTF. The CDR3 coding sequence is TGTGCCACCAGCAGAGGAAACACCGGGGCCAACGTCCTGACTTTC.

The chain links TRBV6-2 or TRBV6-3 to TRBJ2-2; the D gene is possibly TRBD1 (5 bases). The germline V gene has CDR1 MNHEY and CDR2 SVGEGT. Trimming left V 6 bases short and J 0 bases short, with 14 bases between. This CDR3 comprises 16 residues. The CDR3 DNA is TGTGCCAGCAGCCGCCTAAGGACACCGAACACCGGGGAGCTGTTTTTT. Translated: CASSRLRTPNTGELFF.

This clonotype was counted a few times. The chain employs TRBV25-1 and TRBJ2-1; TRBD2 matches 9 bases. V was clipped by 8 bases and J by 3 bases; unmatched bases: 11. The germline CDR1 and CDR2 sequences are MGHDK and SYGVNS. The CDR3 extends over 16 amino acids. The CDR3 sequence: CASHSYSGSSYNEQFF. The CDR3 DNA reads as TGTGCCAGCCATAGCTATAGCGGGAGCAGCTACAATGAGCAGTTCTTC.

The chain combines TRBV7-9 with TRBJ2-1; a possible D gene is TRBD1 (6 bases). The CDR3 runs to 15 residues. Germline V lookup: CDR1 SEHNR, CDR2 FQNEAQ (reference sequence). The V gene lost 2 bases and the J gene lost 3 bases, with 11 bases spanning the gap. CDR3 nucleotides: TGTGCCAGCAGCTTACCAGGGGCTTACTACAATGAGCAGTTCTTC. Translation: CASSLPGAYYNEQFF.

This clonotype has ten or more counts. The CDR3 spells CSAPPGVSYEQYF. Written as DNA, the CDR3 is TGCAGTGCGCCACCCGGGGTATCCTACGAGCAGTACTTC. This chain connects TRBV20-1 to TRBJ2-7, with a weak D call TRBD2 (5 bases). Trimming removed 6 bases from V and 1 base from J, with 13 bases in between. Germline assignment: CDR1 DFQATT and CDR2 SNEGSKA (reference sequence). This CDR3 is built from 13 residues.

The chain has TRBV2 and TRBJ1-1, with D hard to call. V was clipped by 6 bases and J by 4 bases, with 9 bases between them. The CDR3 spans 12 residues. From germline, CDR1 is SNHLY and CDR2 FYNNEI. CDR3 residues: CASRTGFTEAFF. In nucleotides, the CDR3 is TGTGCCAGCAGGACGGGGTTCACTGAAGCTTTCTTT. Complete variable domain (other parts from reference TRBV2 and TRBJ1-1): EPEVTQTPSHQVTQMGQEVILRCVPISNHLYFYWYRQILGQKVEFLVSFYNNEISEKSEIFDDQFSVERPDGSNFTLKIRSTKLEDSAMYFCASRTGFTEAFFGQGTRLTVV.

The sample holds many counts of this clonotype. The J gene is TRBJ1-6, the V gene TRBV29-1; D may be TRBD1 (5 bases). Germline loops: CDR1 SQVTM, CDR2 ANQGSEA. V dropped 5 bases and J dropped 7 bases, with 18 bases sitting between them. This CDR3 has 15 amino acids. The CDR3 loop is CSVSLGQGLNSPLHF. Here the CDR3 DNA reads TGCAGCGTTTCCTTAGGGCAGGGATTAAATTCACCCCTCCACTTT.

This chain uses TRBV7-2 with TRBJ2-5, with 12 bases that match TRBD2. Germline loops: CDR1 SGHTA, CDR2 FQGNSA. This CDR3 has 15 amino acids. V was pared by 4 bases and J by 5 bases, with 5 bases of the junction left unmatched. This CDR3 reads CASSSSGGARETQYF. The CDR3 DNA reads TGTGCCAGCAGCTCTAGCGGGGGGGCACGGGAGACCCAGTACTTC.

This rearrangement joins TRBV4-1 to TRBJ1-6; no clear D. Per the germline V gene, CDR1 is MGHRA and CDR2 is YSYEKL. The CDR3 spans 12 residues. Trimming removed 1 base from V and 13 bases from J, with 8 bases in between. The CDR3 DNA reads TGCGCCAGCAGCCAAGGGATCTATCCCCTCCACTTT. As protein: CASSQGIYPLHF.

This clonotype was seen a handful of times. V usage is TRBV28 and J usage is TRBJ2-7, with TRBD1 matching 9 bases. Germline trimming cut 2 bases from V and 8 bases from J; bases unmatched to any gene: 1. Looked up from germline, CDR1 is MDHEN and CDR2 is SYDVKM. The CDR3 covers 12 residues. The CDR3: CASSLGTGKQYF. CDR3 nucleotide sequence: TGTGCCAGCAGTTTAGGGACAGGGAAGCAGTACTTC.

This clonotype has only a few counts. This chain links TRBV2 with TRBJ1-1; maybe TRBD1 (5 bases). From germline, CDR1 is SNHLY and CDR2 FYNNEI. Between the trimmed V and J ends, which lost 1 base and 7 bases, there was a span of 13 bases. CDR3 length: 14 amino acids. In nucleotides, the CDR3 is TGTGCCAGCAGTGAAGTTAGGGGTGCTGGTGAAGCTTTCTTT. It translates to CASSEVRGAGEAFF. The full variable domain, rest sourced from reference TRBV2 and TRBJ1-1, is EPEVTQTPSHQVTQMGQEVILRCVPISNHLYFYWYRQILGQKVEFLVSFYNNEISEKSEIFDDQFSVERPDGSNFTLKIRSTKLEDSAMYFCASSEVRGAGEAFFGQGTRLTVV.

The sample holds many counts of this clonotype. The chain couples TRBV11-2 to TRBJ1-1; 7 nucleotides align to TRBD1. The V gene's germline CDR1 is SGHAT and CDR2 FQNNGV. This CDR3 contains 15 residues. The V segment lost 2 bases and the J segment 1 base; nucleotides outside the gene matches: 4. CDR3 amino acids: CASSLLQGRNTEAFF. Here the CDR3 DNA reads TGTGCCAGCAGCTTACTACAGGGGAGGAACACTGAAGCTTTCTTT.

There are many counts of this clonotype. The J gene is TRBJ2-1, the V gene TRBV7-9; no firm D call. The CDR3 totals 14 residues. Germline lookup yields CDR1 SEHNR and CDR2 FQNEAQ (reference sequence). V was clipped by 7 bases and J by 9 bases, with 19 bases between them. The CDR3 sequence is CASTSWRGVTEQFF. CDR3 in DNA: TGTGCCAGCACCTCCTGGCGCGGTGTTACTGAGCAGTTCTTC.

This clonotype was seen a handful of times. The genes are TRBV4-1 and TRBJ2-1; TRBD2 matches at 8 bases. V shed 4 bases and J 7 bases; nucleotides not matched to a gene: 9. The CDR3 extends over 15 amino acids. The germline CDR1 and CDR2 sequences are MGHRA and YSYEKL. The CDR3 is CASSPSGGPGNEQFF. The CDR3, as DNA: TGCGCCAGCAGCCCATCGGGGGGGCCGGGGAATGAGCAGTTCTTC.

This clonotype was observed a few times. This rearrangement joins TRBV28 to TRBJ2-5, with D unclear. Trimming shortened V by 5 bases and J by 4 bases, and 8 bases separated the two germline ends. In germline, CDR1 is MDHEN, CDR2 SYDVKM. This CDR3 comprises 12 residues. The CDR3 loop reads CASSRLSETQYF. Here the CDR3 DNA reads TGTGCCAGCAGTCGTCTCTCAGAGACCCAGTACTTC.

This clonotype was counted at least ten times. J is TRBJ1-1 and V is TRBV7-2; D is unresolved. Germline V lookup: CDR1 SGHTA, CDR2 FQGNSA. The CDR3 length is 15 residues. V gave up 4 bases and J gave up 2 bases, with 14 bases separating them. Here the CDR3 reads CASSYTTGSNTEAFF. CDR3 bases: TGTGCCAGCAGCTATACCACCGGGTCCAACACTGAAGCTTTCTTT.

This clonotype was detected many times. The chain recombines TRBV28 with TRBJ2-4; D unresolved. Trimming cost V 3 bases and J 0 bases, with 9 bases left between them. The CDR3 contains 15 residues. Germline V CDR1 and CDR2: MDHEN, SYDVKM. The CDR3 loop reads CASSFAPLAKNIQYF. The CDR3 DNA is TGTGCCAGCAGTTTTGCCCCCCTAGCCAAAAACATTCAGTACTTC.

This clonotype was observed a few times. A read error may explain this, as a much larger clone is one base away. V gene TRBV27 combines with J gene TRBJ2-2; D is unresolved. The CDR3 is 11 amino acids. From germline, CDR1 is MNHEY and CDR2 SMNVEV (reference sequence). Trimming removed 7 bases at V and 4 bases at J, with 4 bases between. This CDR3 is CASTGTGELFF. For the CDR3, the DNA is TGTGCCAGCACCGGCACCGGGGAGCTGTTTTTT.

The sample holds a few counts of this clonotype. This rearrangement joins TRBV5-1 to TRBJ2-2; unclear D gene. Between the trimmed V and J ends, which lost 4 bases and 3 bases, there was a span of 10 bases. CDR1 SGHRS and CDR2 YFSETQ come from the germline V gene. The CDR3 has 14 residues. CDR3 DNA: TGCGCCAGCAGCCCTCTAGTAGACACCGGGGAGCTGTTTTTT. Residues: CASSPLVDTGELFF. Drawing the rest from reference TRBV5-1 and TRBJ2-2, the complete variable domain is KAGVTQTPRYLIKTRGQQVTLSCSPISGHRSVSWYQQTPGQGLQFLFEYFSETQRNKGNFPGRFSGRQFSNSRSEMNVSTLELGDSALYLCASSPLVDTGELFFGEGSRLTVL.

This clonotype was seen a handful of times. Written as DNA, the CDR3 is TGTGCCAGCAGTCCTGGTCTGACTACGGGCAATCAGCCCCAGCATTTT. It specifies CASSPGLTTGNQPQHF. The rearrangement uses TRBV6-2 or TRBV6-3 and TRBJ1-5; no clear D. The CDR3 runs 16 residues. V lost 5 bases and J 2 bases, leaving 16 bases between the germline ends. Germline CDR1 and CDR2: MNHEY and SVGEGT.

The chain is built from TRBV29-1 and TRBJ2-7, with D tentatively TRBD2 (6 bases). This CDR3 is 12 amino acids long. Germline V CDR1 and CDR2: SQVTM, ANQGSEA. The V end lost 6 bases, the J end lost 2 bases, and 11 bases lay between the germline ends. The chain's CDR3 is CSVLSGPYEQYF. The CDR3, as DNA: TGCAGCGTACTTAGCGGCCCCTACGAGCAGTACTTC.